These 10 T cell receptor beta chains share one sample of origin, sequenced in a study of robustness of blood B and T cell sequencing. A 5' template-switch oligo added a universal priming site during cDNA synthesis. Every cDNA molecule received a random 12-nucleotide UMI from the template-switch oligo. TCRdb called the PCR reads again in MiXCR, with one record for every CDR3 protein. Among 1,500 or so distinct CDR3 sequences, about 64% were seen once, and the ten largest hold about 34%. Instead of genomic DNA, mRNA was used to measure TCR beta repertoires. Sequenced: peripheral blood. The receptor set was obtained from a human donor in good health.

This rearrangement joins TRBV10-3 to TRBJ2-2; the D gene is possibly TRBD2 (5 bases). This CDR3 spans 12 amino acids. Per the germline V gene, CDR1 is ENHRY and CDR2 is SYGVKD. Trimming pared 11 bases from V and 5 bases from J, leaving 12 bases between. In DNA, the CDR3 is TGTGCCCTCGGGGTTGGGACCGGGGAGCTGTTTTTT. Its translation is CALGVGTGELFF.

The chain uses TRBV4-1 and TRBJ2-7; weak D call: TRBD2 (5 bases). The ends were cut back, 4 bases at V and 5 bases at J, with 15 bases in the middle. The CDR3 has 14 residues. CDR1 and CDR2 from the germline V gene are MGHRA and YSYEKL. In DNA form, the CDR3 reads TGCGCCAGCAGCCTCTCTTTGGGAGCGGACGAGCAGTACTTC. Translated, it gives CASSLSLGADEQYF.

CDR3 bases: TGTGCCAGCAGCTCGGGTCCAGGTAACGAGCAGTACTTC. This gives the protein CASSSGPGNEQYF. The V gene is TRBV7-9, the J gene TRBJ2-7; D ambiguous. Looked up from germline, CDR1 is SEHNR and CDR2 is FQNEAQ (reference sequence). Trimming removed 4 bases from V and 5 bases from J, with 12 bases in between. The CDR3 covers 13 residues.

V and J are TRBV2 and TRBJ1-2; 8 bases agree with TRBD1. Germline V lookup: CDR1 SNHLY, CDR2 FYNNEI. The CDR3 extends over 15 amino acids. The V segment lost 0 bases and the J segment 8 bases; nucleotides outside the gene matches: 8. CDR3 sequence reads: CASSEALVRTGGYTF. Written as DNA, the CDR3 is TGTGCCAGCAGTGAAGCGCTGGTGAGGACAGGGGGCTACACCTTC.

The rearrangement links TRBV20-1 to TRBJ2-7; a possible D gene is TRBD2 (5 bases). Germline CDR1 is DFQATT and CDR2 is SNEGSKA (reference sequence). CDR3 length: 18 residues. Trimming took off 5 bases at V and 0 bases at J, with 26 bases between the two ends. CDR3 amino acids: CSALVPPPGNWGSYEQYF. The CDR3 nucleotides read TGCAGTGCTTTAGTACCCCCCCCGGGGAACTGGGGCTCCTACGAGCAGTACTTC.

The rearrangement links TRBV12-3 or TRBV12-4 to TRBJ1-2, with 7 bases aligning to TRBD1. The CDR3 covers 14 residues. Trimming cost V 5 bases and J 5 bases; bases outside gene matches: 8. The CDR3 here is CASSRVGTVYGYTF. CDR3 sequence (DNA): TGTGCCAGCAGTCGGGTGGGGACAGTTTATGGCTACACCTTC.

The chain is built from TRBV9 and TRBJ2-2; TRBD2 matches at 8 bases. CDR1 and CDR2 from the germline V gene are SGDLS and YYNGEE. This CDR3 has 16 residues. J lost 6 bases, V lost 1 base, and 8 bases had no gene match. CDR3 loop: CASSVRSGGWPGELFF. In nucleotides, the CDR3 is TGTGCCAGCAGCGTAAGGAGCGGGGGTTGGCCCGGGGAGCTGTTTTTT.

The rearrangement joins TRBV20-1 to TRBJ2-3; D remains unclear. Germline loops: CDR1 DFQATT, CDR2 SNEGSKA (reference sequence). This CDR3 is 12 amino acids long. With 5 bases removed from V and 0 bases from J, the gap between germline ends came to 6 bases. The CDR3 coding sequence is TGCAGTGCTCAGGAGAGCACAGATACGCAGTATTTT. Residues: CSAQESTDTQYF.

With regard to this clonotype: Relative to the germline gene, one junction end is altered; a read error may explain this. The CDR3, as DNA: TGCGCCAGCAGCTCTGGACAGGGAGATCAGCCCCAGCATTTT. Encoded protein: CASSSGQGDQPQHF. The J gene is TRBJ1-5, the V gene TRBV5-5; 8 nucleotides agree with TRBD1. Germline V gene sequence: CDR1 SGHKS, CDR2 YYEKEE (reference sequence). CDR3 length equals 14 residues.

The chain is built from TRBV30 and TRBJ1-2; 7 nucleotides line up with TRBD1. The CDR3 covers 13 residues. Germline V gene data show CDR1 as GTSNPN and CDR2 as SVGIG (reference sequence). Germline trimming cut 3 bases from V and 2 bases from J; bases unmatched to any gene: 3. CDR3 bases: TGTGCCTGGAGAGGGGGCCGAAACTATGGCTACACCTTC. Its protein is CAWRGGRNYGYTF.